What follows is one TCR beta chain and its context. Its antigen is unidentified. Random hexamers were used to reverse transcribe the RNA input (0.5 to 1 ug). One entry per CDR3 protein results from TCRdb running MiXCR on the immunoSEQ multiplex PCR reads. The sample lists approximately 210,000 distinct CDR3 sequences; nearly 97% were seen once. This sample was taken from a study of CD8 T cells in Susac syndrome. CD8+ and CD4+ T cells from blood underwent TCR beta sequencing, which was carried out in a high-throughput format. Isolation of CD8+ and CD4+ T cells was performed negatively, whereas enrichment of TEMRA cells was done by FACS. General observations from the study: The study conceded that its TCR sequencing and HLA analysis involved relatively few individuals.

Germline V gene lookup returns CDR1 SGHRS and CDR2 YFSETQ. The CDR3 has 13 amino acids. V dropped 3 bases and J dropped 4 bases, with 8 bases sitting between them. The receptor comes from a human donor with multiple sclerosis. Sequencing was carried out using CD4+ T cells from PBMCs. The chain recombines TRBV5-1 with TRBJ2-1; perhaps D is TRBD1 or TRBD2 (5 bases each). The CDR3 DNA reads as TGCGCCAGCAGCTCCGGGGCATACAATGAGCAGTTCTTC. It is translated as CASSSGAYNEQFF.